This T cell receptor (beta chain) was observed in a study of blood T cell repertoires in COVID-19. This clone came up once. Sequenced by immunoSEQ multiplex PCR; TCRdb stores in-frame clones only, minus some. The sample consists of some 200,000 clones, approximately 90% of them appearing once. V gave up 3 bases and J gave up 5 bases; unmatched junction bases: 5. The germline V gene has CDR1 MNHEY and CDR2 SMNVEV (reference sequence). The CDR3 is made up of 15 amino acids. The clonotype originates from a woman aged 18-30 years who had recovered from COVID-19. The V gene is TRBV27, the J gene TRBJ2-7; 12 bases line up with TRBD2. The specimen sequenced was peripheral blood. The CDR3 nucleotides read TGTGCCAGCAGTTTCCTAGCGGGAGGGCCTAACGAGCAGTACTTC. Translation: CASSFLAGGPNEQYF.